Detailed here is one T cell receptor (beta chain). V shed 4 bases and J shed 5 bases, with 14 bases lying between them. The CDR3 totals 13 residues. CDR1 and CDR2 (germline): GTSNPN, SVGIG (reference sequence). These data come from a study of shared clonotypes between healthy human individuals. Across the whole study: Donor ages ranged 18 to 49 years: a couple of women, a few men.

Each subset's genomic DNA was split evenly across several immunoSEQ plates. TCRdb's table, derived via immunoSEQ multiplex PCR, lists solely in-frame clones and lacks some. Here the sample spans about 980,000 clones, approximately 80% being singletons. A CD45RA+ naive subset and a CD45RA-negative memory subset were split from CD4+ cells. The chain is built from TRBV30 and TRBJ2-5, with D perhaps TRBD1 or TRBD2 (5 bases each). The sample taken for sequencing was memory CD4+ T cells sorted from blood. Subset noted: CD45RA-negative fraction. The clonotype comes from a man in his late teens or twenties in good health. The CDR3 DNA reads TGTGCCTGGACAGGGAGATTAGGGGAGACCCAGTACTTC. Its translation: CAWTGRLGETQYF. Using reference TRBV30 and TRBJ2-5 for the parts outside the CDR3, the full variable domain is SQTIHQWPATLVQPVGSPLSLECTVEGTSNPNLYWYRQAAGRGLQLLFYSVGIGQISSEVPQNLSASRPQDRQFILSSKKLLLSDSGFYLCAWTGRLGETQYFGPGTRLLVL.